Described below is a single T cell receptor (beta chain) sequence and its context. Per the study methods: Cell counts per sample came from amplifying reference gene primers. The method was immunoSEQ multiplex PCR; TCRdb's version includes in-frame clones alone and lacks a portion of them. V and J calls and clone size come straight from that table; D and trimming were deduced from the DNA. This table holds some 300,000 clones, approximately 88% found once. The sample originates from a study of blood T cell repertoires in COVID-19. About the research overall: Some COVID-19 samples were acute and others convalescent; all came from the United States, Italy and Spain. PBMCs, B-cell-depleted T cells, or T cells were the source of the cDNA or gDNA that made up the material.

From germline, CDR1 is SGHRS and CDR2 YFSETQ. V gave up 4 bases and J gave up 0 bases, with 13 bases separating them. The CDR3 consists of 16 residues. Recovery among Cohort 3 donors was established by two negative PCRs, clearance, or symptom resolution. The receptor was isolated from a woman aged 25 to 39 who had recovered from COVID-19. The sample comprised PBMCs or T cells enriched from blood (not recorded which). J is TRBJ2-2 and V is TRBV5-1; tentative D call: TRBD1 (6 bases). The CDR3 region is CASSPHRDTNTGELFF. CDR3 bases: TGCGCCAGCAGCCCCCACAGGGATACGAACACCGGGGAGCTGTTTTTT.